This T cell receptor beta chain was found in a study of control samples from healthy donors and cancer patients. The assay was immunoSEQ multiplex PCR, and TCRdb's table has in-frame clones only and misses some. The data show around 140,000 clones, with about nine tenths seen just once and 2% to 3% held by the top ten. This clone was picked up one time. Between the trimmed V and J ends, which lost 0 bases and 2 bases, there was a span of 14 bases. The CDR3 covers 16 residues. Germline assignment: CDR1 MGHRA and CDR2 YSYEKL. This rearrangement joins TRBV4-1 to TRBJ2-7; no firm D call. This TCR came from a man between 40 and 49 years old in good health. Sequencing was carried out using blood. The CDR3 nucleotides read TGCGCCAGCAGCCAAGATCGTGGACGGAAGACCTACGAGCAGTACTTC. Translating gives CASSQDRGRKTYEQYF.